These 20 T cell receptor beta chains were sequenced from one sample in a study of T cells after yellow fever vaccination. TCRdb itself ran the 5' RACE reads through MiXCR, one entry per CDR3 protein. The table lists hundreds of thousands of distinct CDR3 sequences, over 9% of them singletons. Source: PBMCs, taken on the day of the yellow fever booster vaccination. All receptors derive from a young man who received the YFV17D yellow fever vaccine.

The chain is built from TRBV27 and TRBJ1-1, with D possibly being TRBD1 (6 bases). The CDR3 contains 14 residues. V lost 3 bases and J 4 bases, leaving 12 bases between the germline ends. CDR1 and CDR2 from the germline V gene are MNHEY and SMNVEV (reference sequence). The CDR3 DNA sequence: TGTGCCAGCAGTTTCCACTCGGGGGCCACTGAAGCTTTCTTT. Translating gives CASSFHSGATEAFF.

CDR3 DNA: TGTGCCACCTCCCCCGGAATTGGCTACACCTTC. Translation: CATSPGIGYTF. The chain uses TRBV27 and TRBJ1-2; D unresolved. This CDR3 spans 11 amino acids. V lost 10 bases to trimming and J lost 7 bases, with 13 bases between them. Germline values: CDR1 MNHEY, CDR2 SMNVEV (reference sequence).

The DNA of the CDR3 is TGTGCCAGCAGTTCGGGGACGCTGAGGGAAAAACTGTTTTTT. It is translated as CASSSGTLREKLFF. The chain has TRBV27 and TRBJ1-4; D perhaps matches TRBD1 (5 bases). The CDR3 has 14 amino acids. Deletions cut 4 bases from V and 8 bases from J, with 14 bases between. Looked up from germline, CDR1 is MNHEY and CDR2 is SMNVEV (reference sequence).

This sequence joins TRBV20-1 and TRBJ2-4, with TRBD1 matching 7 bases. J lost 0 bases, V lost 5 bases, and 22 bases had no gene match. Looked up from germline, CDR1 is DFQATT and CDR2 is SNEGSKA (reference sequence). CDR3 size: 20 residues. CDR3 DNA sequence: TGCAGTGCTTCCCCTTCTCGGCAGGGGGAAGAGTCTTTAGCCAAAAACATTCAGTACTTC. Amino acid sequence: CSASPSRQGEESLAKNIQYF.

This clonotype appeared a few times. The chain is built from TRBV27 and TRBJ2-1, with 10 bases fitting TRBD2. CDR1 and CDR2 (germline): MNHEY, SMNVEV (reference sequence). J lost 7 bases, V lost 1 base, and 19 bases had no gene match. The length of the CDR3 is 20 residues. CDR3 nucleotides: TGTGCCAGCAGTTTATTGTCATCCGGGCGACTAGCGGGTTTGGGGAATGAGCAGTTCTTC. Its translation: CASSLLSSGRLAGLGNEQFF.

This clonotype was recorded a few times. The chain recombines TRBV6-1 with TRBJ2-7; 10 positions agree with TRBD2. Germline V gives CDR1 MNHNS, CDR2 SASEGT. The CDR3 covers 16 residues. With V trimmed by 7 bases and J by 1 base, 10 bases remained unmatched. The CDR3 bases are TGTGCCAGCAAGAGCGGGAGGGCCTTAATTTCCTACGAGCAGTACTTC. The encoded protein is CASKSGRALISYEQYF.

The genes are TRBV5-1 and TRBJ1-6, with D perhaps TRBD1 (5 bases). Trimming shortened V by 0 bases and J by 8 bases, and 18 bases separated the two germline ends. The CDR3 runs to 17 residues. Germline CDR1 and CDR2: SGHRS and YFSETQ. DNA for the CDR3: TGCGCCAGCAGCTTGGCTGTCCAGGGAACATTTTATTCACCCCTCCACTTT. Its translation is CASSLAVQGTFYSPLHF.

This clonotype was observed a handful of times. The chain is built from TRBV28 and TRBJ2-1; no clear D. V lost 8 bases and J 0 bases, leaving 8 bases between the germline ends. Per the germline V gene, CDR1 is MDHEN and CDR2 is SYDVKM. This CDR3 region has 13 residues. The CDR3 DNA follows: TGTGCCAGCGGGCCATTCTCCTACAATGAGCAGTTCTTC. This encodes CASGPFSYNEQFF.

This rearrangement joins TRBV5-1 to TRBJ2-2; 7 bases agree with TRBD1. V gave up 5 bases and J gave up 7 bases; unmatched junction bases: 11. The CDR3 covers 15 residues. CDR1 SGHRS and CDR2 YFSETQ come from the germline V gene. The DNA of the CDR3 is TGCGCCAGCAGGACAGGGTTCAATTTTATCGGGGAGCTGTTTTTT. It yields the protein CASRTGFNFIGELFF.

The CDR3 protein is CASSQLGGTAGNEQFF. The CDR3 nucleotides are TGTGCCAGCAGCCAACTCGGCGGGACTGCAGGCAATGAGCAGTTCTTC. This chain connects TRBV3-1 to TRBJ2-1, with D perhaps matching TRBD2 (6 bases). Germline V gene lookup returns CDR1 LGHDT and CDR2 YNNKEL (reference sequence). The CDR3 runs to 16 residues. Between the trimmed V and J ends, which lost 2 bases and 6 bases, there was a span of 17 bases.

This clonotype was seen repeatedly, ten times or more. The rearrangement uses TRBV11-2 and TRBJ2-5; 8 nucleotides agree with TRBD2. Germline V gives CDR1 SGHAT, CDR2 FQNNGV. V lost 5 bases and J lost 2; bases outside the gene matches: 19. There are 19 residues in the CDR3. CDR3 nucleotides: TGTGCCAGCAGCGTAACACAGGAGTTAGCGGGAATGGGACAAGAGACCCAGTACTTC. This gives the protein CASSVTQELAGMGQETQYF.

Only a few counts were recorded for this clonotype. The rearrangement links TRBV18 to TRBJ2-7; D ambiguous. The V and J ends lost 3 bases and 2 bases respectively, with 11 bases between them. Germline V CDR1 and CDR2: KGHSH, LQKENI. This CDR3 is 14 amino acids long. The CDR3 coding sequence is TGTGCCAGCTCACCTTCGGACGGCACCTACGAGCAGTACTTC. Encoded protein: CASSPSDGTYEQYF.

The CDR3 DNA sequence: TGTGCCAGCAGCTTGGGAGGACAGGGTGGAAGGGAAAAACTGTTTTTT. Protein product: CASSLGGQGGREKLFF. The chain uses TRBV5-4 and TRBJ1-4, with 8 bases identical to TRBD1. Germline CDR1 is SGHNT and CDR2 is YYREEE (reference sequence). This CDR3 comprises 16 residues. Germline trimming cut 0 bases from V and 8 bases from J; bases unmatched to any gene: 9.

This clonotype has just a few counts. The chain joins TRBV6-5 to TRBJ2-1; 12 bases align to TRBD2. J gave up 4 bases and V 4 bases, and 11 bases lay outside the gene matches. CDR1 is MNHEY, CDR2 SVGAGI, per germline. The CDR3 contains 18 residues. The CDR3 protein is CASSSNPGLAGNYNEQFF. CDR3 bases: TGTGCCAGCAGTTCCAACCCTGGACTAGCGGGAAATTACAATGAGCAGTTCTTC.

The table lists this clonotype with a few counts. The CDR3 sequence: CASSFFGQGYNEQFF. The DNA of the CDR3 is TGTGCCAGCTCCTTTTTCGGACAGGGGTACAATGAGCAGTTCTTC. The gene calls are TRBV6-1 and TRBJ2-1; TRBD1 matches at 9 bases. The germline V gene encodes CDR1 MNHNS and CDR2 SASEGT. This CDR3 has 15 residues. After removal of 8 bases from V and 4 bases from J, the junction contained 9 bases not matched to a gene.

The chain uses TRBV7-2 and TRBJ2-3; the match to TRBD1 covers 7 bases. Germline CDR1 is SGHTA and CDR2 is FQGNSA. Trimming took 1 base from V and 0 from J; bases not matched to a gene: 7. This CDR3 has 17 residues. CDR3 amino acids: CASSLVPRGISTDTQYF. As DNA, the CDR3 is TGTGCCAGCAGCTTAGTGCCCAGGGGGATTAGCACAGATACGCAGTATTTT.

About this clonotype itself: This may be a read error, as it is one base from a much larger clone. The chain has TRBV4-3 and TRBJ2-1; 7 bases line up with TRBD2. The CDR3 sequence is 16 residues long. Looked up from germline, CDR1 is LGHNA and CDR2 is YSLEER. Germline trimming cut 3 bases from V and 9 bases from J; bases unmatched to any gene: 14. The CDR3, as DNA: TGCGCCAGCAGCCATGACGTGGGGAGGGAGGGGCGTGAGCAGTTCTTC. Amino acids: CASSHDVGREGREQFF.

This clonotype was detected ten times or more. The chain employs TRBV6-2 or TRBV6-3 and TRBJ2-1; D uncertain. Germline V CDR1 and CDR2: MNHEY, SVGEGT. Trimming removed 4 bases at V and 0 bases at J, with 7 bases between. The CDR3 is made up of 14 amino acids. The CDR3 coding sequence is TGTGCCAGCAGTTCCTACAACTCCTACAATGAGCAGTTCTTC. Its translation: CASSSYNSYNEQFF.

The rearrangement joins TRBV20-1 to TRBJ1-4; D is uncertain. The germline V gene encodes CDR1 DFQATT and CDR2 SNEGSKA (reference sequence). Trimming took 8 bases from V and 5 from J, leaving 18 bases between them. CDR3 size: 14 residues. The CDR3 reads CSPCTAAQNEKLFF. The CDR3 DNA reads TGCAGTCCCTGCACTGCGGCCCAGAATGAAAAACTGTTTTTT.

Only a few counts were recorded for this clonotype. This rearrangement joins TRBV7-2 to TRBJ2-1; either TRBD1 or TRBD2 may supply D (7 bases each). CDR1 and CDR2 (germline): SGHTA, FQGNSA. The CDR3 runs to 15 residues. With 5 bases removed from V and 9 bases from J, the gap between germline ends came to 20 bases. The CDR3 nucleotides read TGTGCCAGCAGCCCCAATACAGGGGAGGGGGCTGAGCAGTTCTTC. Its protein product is CASSPNTGEGAEQFF.